Listed here is a single T cell receptor (beta chain). The PCR was carried out with 60 Vbeta primers and 13 Jbeta primers. Here immunoSEQ multiplex PCR was the method, and the copy in TCRdb shows in-frame clones only, minus some. The sample has approximately 130,000 clones; more than 65% are singletons. The source of the sample is a study of cytomegalovirus exposure and HLA in healthy donors. CDR3 length: 13 amino acids. Trimming stripped 2 bases from V and 8 bases from J, with 9 bases between. Looked up from germline, CDR1 is KGHSH and CDR2 is LQKENI. This TCR was sampled from a man aged 18 to 30 in good health and CMV-seronegative. The sample was PBMCs. The rearrangement links TRBV18 to TRBJ1-4; D is ambiguous. CDR3 nucleotides: TGTGCCAGCTCACCAGGGCGGGAAGAAAAACTGTTTTTT. This encodes CASSPGREEKLFF.